The table lists the clone carrying this T cell receptor (beta chain) with a few counts. Each TCR cDNA library carried sample-specific barcodes on both ends. Each CDR3 protein gets one entry after TCRdb re-called the 5' RACE reads with MiXCR. Of hundreds of thousands of distinct CDR3 sequences in the sample, over 25% are singletons; the top ten hold roughly 5.5%. The data were taken from a study of identical twins' blood T cells. Study as a whole: Some 12 libraries, six alpha and six beta, gave some 50 million reads.

Germline V gene lookup returns CDR1 MDHEN and CDR2 SYDVKM. J gave up 1 base and V 11 bases, and 17 bases lay outside the gene matches. The CDR3 consists of 17 residues. The chain links TRBV28 to TRBJ2-3, with 8 bases that match TRBD2. Sequenced: PBMCs. The TCR was taken from a woman aged 18 to 49 in good health. CDR3 region: CAGTISAGGRCTDTQYF. In nucleotides, the CDR3 is TGTGCCGGCACCATTTCGGCGGGGGGACGATGCACAGATACGCAGTATTTT.